Sequencing of this T cell receptor beta chain was carried out in a study of cytomegalovirus exposure and HLA in healthy donors. PCR amplification relied on 60 Vbeta primers (plus 13 Jbeta primers). The repertoire was sequenced with immunoSEQ multiplex PCR; TCRdb's copy has only in-frame clones and lacks some. This sample carries about 77,000 clones, about 79% of them seen once, and the ten largest clones take approximately 1.6%. From germline, CDR1 is LNHDA and CDR2 SQIVND (reference sequence). The CDR3 is made up of 13 amino acids. Trimming took 4 bases from V and 4 from J, leaving 10 bases between them. Study observations and caveats: Immune exposure information available was restricted to CMV serostatus.

Turning to this clone: Its cognate antigen is unknown.

The clonotype originates from a man aged 35-49 years in good health and CMV-seronegative. This chain links TRBV19 with TRBJ1-2, with D hard to call. Sequenced sample: PBMCs. The CDR3 region has the DNA TGTGCCAGTAGTACCCAACAGAGCTATGGCTACACCTTC. It codes for CASSTQQSYGYTF.